The text below deals with one TCR beta chain. The CDR3 is 14 amino acids. Germline V lookup: CDR1 SGHNT, CDR2 YYREEE (reference sequence). After removal of 4 bases from V and 5 bases from J, the junction contained 7 bases not matched to a gene. The data are from a study of blood T cell repertoires in COVID-19. Cohorts were assigned according to the clinical history that participants reported. The study counted Cohort 3 donors as recovered given two negative PCRs, clearance, or symptom resolution. Original methodology: Nucleated cell number was recorded as an estimate derived from reference gene primer amplification. Repertoires were generated with immunoSEQ multiplex PCR, while TCRdb's copy carries only in-frame clones and drops some. The V and J calls and clone size were taken over from that table, and D and trimming were inferred from the DNA. The sample shows a few hundred thousand clones, 80% to 90% of them seen only once.

This receptor was taken from a man under 40 who had recovered from COVID-19. Sequencing used PBMCs or T cells enriched from blood (not recorded which). The rearrangement joins TRBV5-4 to TRBJ2-5; TRBD1 matches 8 bases. CDR3 DNA: TGTGCCAGCAGCGTGGGACAGGTCGACGAGACCCAGTACTTC. Translating it yields CASSVGQVDETQYF.